This record covers a single TCR beta chain. Its antigen is undetermined. This entry belongs to a study of PD-L1 blockade in urothelial cancer. Study overall: The patients' atezolizumab therapy, 1,200 mg intravenously every 3 weeks, started in about 2014.

Study-wide results and limits: Blood clones associated with the tumor expanded more at 3 weeks in durable-benefit patients.

Locally advanced or metastatic urothelial carcinoma was present in patients. Samples spanned pretreatment and treatment, with 1 to 8 time points per patient. Only in-frame clones appear in the TCRdb table, and some are missing; sequencing was by immunoSEQ multiplex PCR. The sample consists of around 30,000 clones, around 80% of them appearing once. CDR1 SGHRS and CDR2 YFSETQ come from the germline V gene. V lost 2 bases and J lost 4, with 11 bases in between. CDR3 size: 14 residues. The rearrangement uses TRBV5-1 and TRBJ2-3; possible D gene TRBD2, 5 bases. The input for sequencing was PBMCs, taken around atezolizumab (anti-PD-L1) treatment. The clonotype was recovered from a man aged 50 to 60 with urothelial cancer. CDR3 sequence: CASSFRRRADTQYF. The CDR3 bases are TGCGCCAGCAGCTTCCGCAGGCGGGCAGATACGCAGTATTTT.